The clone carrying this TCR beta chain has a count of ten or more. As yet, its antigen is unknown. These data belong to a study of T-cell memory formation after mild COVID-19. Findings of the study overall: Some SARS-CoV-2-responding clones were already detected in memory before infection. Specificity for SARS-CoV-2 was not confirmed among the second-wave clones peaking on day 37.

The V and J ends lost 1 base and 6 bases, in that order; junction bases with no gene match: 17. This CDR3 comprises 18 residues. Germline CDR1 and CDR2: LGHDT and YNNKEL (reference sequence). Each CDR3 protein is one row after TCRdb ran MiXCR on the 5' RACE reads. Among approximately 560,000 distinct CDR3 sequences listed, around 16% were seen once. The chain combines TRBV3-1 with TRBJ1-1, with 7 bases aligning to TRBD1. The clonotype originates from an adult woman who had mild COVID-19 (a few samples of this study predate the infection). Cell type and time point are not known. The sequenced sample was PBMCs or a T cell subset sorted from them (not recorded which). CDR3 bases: TGTGCCAGCAGCCAAGCCTATTTAGGGGGCGCGGGGGGATCTGAAGCTTTCTTT. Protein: CASSQAYLGGAGGSEAFF.